This T cell receptor beta chain stems from a study of blood T cell repertoires in COVID-19. As for the study in general: Collection of acute and convalescent COVID-19 samples took place in the United States, Italy and Spain. T cells, B-cell-depleted T cells, or PBMCs provided the cDNA or gDNA that served as material.

Per germline, CDR1 SGHRS and CDR2 YFSETQ. Trimming stripped 1 base from V and 0 bases from J, with 4 bases between. There are 14 residues in the CDR3. Clones were sequenced by immunoSEQ multiplex PCR, and TCRdb holds only the in-frame ones, with some missing. The sample has some 87,000 clones, roughly 80% seen once. The specimen was peripheral blood. J is TRBJ1-4 and V is TRBV5-1, with D uncertain. The clonotype originates from a woman in her seventies with active or convalescent COVID-19. This CDR3 reads CASSLTATNEKLFF. The CDR3 DNA follows: TGCGCCAGCAGCTTGACAGCAACTAATGAAAAACTGTTTTTT.